This is a list of T cell receptor beta chains from one sample in a study of T cell changes during pregnancy in multiple sclerosis. Generated by immunoSEQ multiplex PCR, the TCRdb table keeps only in-frame clones and is missing some. The sample comprises about 55,000 clones, approximately 94% of which are singletons, and 2.5% to 3% rests with the top ten. The input for sequencing was CD8+ T cells from peripheral blood mononuclear cells, taken after pregnancy. These TCRs come from a female donor with multiple sclerosis, enrolled in a pregnancy study. The CDR3 runs from the conserved cysteine through the conserved F or W. D genes are given only for firm matches. Size is omitted from some rows. Given values are once, few, many or a class for expanded clones.

v_call,j_call,d_call,clone_size,cdr3_aa,cdr3_nt
TRBV19,TRBJ1-5,-,-,CASSTSAGVSNQPQHF,TGTGCCAGTAGTACTTCGGCCGGGGTAAGCAATCAGCCCCAGCATTTT
TRBV7-9,TRBJ2-1,-,-,CAIRLLNGTKNEQFF,TGTGCCATCCGACTTCTCAACGGGACAAAGAATGAGCAGTTCTTC
TRBV5-1,TRBJ2-7,TRBD1,-,CASSVGTGSYEQYF,TGCGCCAGCAGCGTAGGGACAGGGTCCTACGAGCAGTACTTC
TRBV18,TRBJ2-7,TRBD2,-,CASSLTGTSGSYEQYF,TGTGCCAGCTCACTGACCGGGACTAGCGGTTCCTACGAGCAGTACTTC
TRBV9,TRBJ1-4,-,once,CASSPEGGRGGPEKLFF,TGTGCCAGCAGCCCCGAGGGCGGACGTGGGGGCCCCGAAAAACTGTTTTTT
TRBV6-5,TRBJ2-2,-,-,CASSYYRTGELFF,TGTGCCAGCAGTTACTATCGCACCGGGGAGCTGTTTTTT
TRBV28,TRBJ2-1,TRBD2,-,CASSLVSGRRDEQFF,TGTGCCAGCAGTTTAGTGAGCGGGAGAAGGGATGAGCAGTTCTTC
TRBV27,TRBJ2-7,TRBD2,-,CASSLLGTSAGIEQYF,TGTGCCAGCAGTTTACTCGGGACTAGCGCCGGGATAGAGCAGTACTTC
TRBV19,TRBJ2-1,-,-,CASSITSSYNEQFF,TGTGCCAGTAGTATTACTAGCTCCTACAATGAGCAGTTCTTC
TRBV7-8,TRBJ2-1,-,-,CASSLSPGYNEQFF,TGTGCCAGCAGCTTGAGTCCCGGCTACAATGAGCAGTTCTTC
TRBV19,TRBJ2-7,-,-,CASRDSSSYEQYF,TGTGCCAGTCGGGACTCGAGCTCCTACGAGCAGTACTTC
TRBV30,TRBJ1-4,-,-,CAWSSGNEKLFF,TGTGCCTGGAGCTCCGGTAACGAAAAACTGTTTTTT
TRBV5-1,TRBJ2-7,-,few,CASSLAGTPYEQYF,TGCGCCAGCAGCTTGGCCGGGACTCCCTACGAGCAGTACTTC
TRBV18,TRBJ2-1,TRBD1,-,CASSPFGEGAGNEQFF,TGTGCCAGCTCACCATTCGGAGAGGGGGCGGGCAATGAGCAGTTCTTC
TRBV28,TRBJ2-7,-,-,CASSPGYPGTQYYEQYF,TGTGCCAGCAGCCCAGGGTATCCCGGGACACAATACTACGAGCAGTACTTC
TRBV2,TRBJ2-3,-,-,CASSEKGLGAPFNTQYF,TGTGCCAGCAGTGAAAAGGGTTTGGGGGCCCCGTTTAATACGCAGTATTTT
TRBV27,TRBJ2-7,TRBD1,-,CASSHGQGYEQYF,TGTGCCAGCAGTCACGGACAGGGCTACGAGCAGTACTTC